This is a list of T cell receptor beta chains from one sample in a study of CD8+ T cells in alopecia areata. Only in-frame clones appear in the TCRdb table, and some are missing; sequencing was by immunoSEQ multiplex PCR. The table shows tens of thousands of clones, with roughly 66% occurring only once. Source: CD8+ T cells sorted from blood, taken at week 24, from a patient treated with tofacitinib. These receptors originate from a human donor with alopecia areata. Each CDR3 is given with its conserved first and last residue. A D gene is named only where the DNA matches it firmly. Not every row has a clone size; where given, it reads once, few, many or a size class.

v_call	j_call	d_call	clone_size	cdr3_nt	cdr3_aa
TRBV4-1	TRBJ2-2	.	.	TGCGCCAGCAGCCAAGTTCAAAGGACGAACACCGGGGAGCTGTTTTTT	CASSQVQRTNTGELFF
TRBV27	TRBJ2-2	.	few	TGTGCCAGCAGTCCCGATCCGTGGCGGGTACTCCCGAACACCGGGGAGCTGTTTTTT	CASSPDPWRVLPNTGELFF
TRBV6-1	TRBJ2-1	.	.	TGTGCCAGCGCGGCGGGAAGTTGGAATGAGCAGTTCTTC	CASAAGSWNEQFF
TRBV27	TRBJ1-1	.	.	TGTGCCAGCAGTTTTCTAGGAGGGAACACTGAAGCTTTCTTT	CASSFLGGNTEAFF
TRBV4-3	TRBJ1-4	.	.	TGCGCCAGCAGCCAGGACGGAACAACTAATGAAAAACTGTTTTTT	CASSQDGTTNEKLFF
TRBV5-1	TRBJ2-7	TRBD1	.	TGCGCCACTTCGCCAGGGGGAAACTACGAGCAGTACTTC	CATSPGGNYEQYF
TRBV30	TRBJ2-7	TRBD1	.	TGTGCCTGGAGTCCCGGGACAGGCTCCTACGAGCAGTACTTC	CAWSPGTGSYEQYF
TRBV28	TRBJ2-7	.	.	TGTGCCAGCACATCCTCCTACGAGCAGTACTTC	CASTSSYEQYF
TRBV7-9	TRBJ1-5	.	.	TGTGCCAGCAGCGGCGACCGGGACAAGGTTTATAGCAATCAGCCCCAGCATTTT	CASSGDRDKVYSNQPQHF
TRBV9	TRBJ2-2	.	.	TGTGCCAGCAGCGTATCCCTTAACAGATCGGACACCGGGGAGCTGTTTTTT	CASSVSLNRSDTGELFF
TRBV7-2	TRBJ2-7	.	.	TGTGCCAGCAGCACAAGACAGTTCCCCTACGAGCAGTACTTC	CASSTRQFPYEQYF